This is a list of T cell receptor beta chains from one sample in a study of T cells in Graves' hyperthyroidism and ophthalmopathy. TCRdb itself ran the multiplex PCR reads through MiXCR, one entry per CDR3 protein. The sample lists about 300,000 distinct CDR3 sequences, less than 30% occurring once. Sequencing was performed on blood. Every receptor here comes from a man aged 35 to 55 with Graves' hyperthyroidism that later progressed to Graves' ophthalmopathy. CDR3s include the opening cysteine and the closing phenylalanine or tryptophan. The D gene is left open where the match is weak. Rows may omit the clone size; those that give it use once, few, many or a size class.

CDR3aa	CDR3nt	d_gene	abundance	j_gene	v_gene
CASSFQSGELFF	TGTGCCAGCAGTTTCCAGAGTGGGGAGCTGTTTTTT	-	many	TRBJ2-2	TRBV27
CASSPHAGQETQYF	TGTGCCAGCAGCCCCCACGCAGGCCAAGAGACCCAGTACTTC	-	many	TRBJ2-5	TRBV13
CASRPTGYEQYF	TGTGCCAGCAGGCCGACAGGATACGAGCAGTACTTC	-	once	TRBJ2-7	TRBV14
CASSLPFRGGYGYTF	TGTGCCAGCAGTTTACCCTTCAGGGGTGGATATGGCTACACCTTC	-	many	TRBJ1-2	TRBV12-3/TRBV12-4
CSVDLQGGIYEQYF	TGCAGCGTTGACTTGCAGGGAGGGATCTACGAGCAGTACTTC	TRBD2	many	TRBJ2-7	TRBV29-1
CASSLARGWEQYF	TGTGCCAGCAGTTTAGCGAGGGGTTGGGAGCAGTACTTC	-	-	TRBJ2-7	TRBV12-3/TRBV12-4
CASSFMAGASYEQYF	TGTGCCAGCAGCTTTATGGCAGGGGCCTCCTACGAGCAGTACTTC	-	many	TRBJ2-7	TRBV11-3
CASSLNQVGKNIQYF	TGTGCCAGCAGCTTAAATCAAGTAGGCAAAAACATTCAGTACTTC	-	many	TRBJ2-4	TRBV7-2
CATSRALAETQYF	TGTGCCACCAGCAGAGCGTTAGCGGAGACCCAGTACTTC	-	-	TRBJ2-5	TRBV15
CASSGYRGLGF	TGTGCCAGCAGTGGATATAGGGGATTGGGGTTT	-	-	TRBJ1-1	TRBV25-1
CASRPSILGGPEQYF	TGTGCCAGCAGGCCTTCTATCCTCGGGGGACCCGAGCAGTACTTC	-	-	TRBJ2-7	TRBV12-3/TRBV12-4
CASSVSWTESYEQYF	TGTGCCAGCAGCGTAAGTTGGACGGAATCATACGAGCAGTACTTC	-	many	TRBJ2-7	TRBV9
CASRSRPQGPLHF	TGTGCCAGCAGGTCTAGACCGCAGGGTCCCTTGCATTTT	-	many	TRBJ1-5	TRBV28
CASSFEPDKNIQYF	TGTGCCAGCAGTTTTGAACCAGACAAAAACATTCAGTACTTC	-	once	TRBJ2-4	TRBV12-3/TRBV12-4
CASSYLEGQETQYF	TGTGCCAGCAGCTACCTTGAGGGACAAGAGACCCAGTACTTC	-	-	TRBJ2-5	TRBV7-9
CASSLDASSGAYYEQYF	TGTGCCAGCAGCTTAGATGCATCTAGCGGGGCATACTACGAGCAGTACTTC	TRBD2	-	TRBJ2-7	TRBV11-2
CAISQGAAGTGELFF	TGTGCCATTTCACAGGGGGCGGCGGGTACCGGGGAGCTGTTTTTT	TRBD1	many	TRBJ2-2	TRBV19
CASSFVQMNTEAFF	TGTGCCAGCAGTTTTGTCCAGATGAACACTGAAGCTTTCTTT	-	-	TRBJ1-1	TRBV28
CASSYPDRATEAFF	TGTGCCAGCAGTTACCCCGACAGGGCCACTGAAGCTTTCTTT	TRBD1	-	TRBJ1-1	TRBV12-3/TRBV12-4
CASSPREKFQPQHF	TGTGCCAGCAGTCCCCGGGAGAAATTTCAGCCCCAGCATTTT	-	few	TRBJ1-5	TRBV6-1
CASRTKREFAYEQYF	TGTGCCAGCAGAACCAAGCGGGAGTTTGCCTACGAGCAGTACTTC	TRBD2	many	TRBJ2-7	TRBV6-1
CASSFGLAAETQYF	TGTGCCAGCAGCTTTGGACTAGCGGCAGAGACCCAGTACTTC	TRBD2	many	TRBJ2-5	TRBV7-2
CATIPGQGYEQYF	TGTGCTACCATCCCGGGACAGGGATACGAGCAGTACTTC	TRBD1	many	TRBJ2-7	TRBV6-1
CASGRRPGWEANTEAFF	TGTGCCAGCGGACGTCGTCCGGGGTGGGAAGCGAACACTGAAGCTTTCTTT	-	-	TRBJ1-1	TRBV6-1
CASSSLEVGGYTF	TGTGCCAGCAGTTCTCTGGAAGTAGGCGGCTACACCTTC	-	-	TRBJ1-2	TRBV12-3/TRBV12-4
CASSEGVGTEAFF	TGTGCCAGCAGTGAGGGGGTGGGCACTGAAGCTTTCTTT	-	-	TRBJ1-1	TRBV2
CASSGNAALTQYF	TGTGCCAGCAGCGGCAATGCTGCTTTGACCCAGTACTTC	-	many	TRBJ2-5	TRBV9
CASSSRAGADANVLTF	TGTGCCAGCAGCTCAAGGGCGGGAGCTGACGCCAACGTCCTGACTTTC	TRBD2	many	TRBJ2-6	TRBV7-8
CAWSVGGGGGYTF	TGTGCCTGGAGTGTCGGAGGAGGTGGGGGCTACACCTTC	-	many	TRBJ1-2	TRBV30
CASSFGGLLFSYEQYF	TGTGCCAGCAGTTTCGGGGGCCTTTTATTTTCCTACGAGCAGTACTTC	-	many	TRBJ2-7	TRBV12-3/TRBV12-4
CASSQGRGWTYEQYF	TGTGCCAGCAGCCAAGGGAGGGGGTGGACCTACGAGCAGTACTTC	-	-	TRBJ2-7	TRBV3-1
CASSYSGRLAGGSYEQYF	TGTGCCAGCAGTTACTCTGGCCGACTAGCGGGAGGAAGCTACGAGCAGTACTTC	TRBD2	many	TRBJ2-7	TRBV6-2/TRBV6-3
CASSLPQYQDEAFF	TGTGCCAGCAGTCTACCTCAATACCAGGATGAAGCTTTCTTT	-	few	TRBJ1-1	TRBV6-2/TRBV6-3
CAISESIGAGTGELFF	TGTGCCATCAGTGAGTCGATCGGGGCGGGCACCGGGGAGCTGTTTTTT	-	-	TRBJ2-2	TRBV10-3
CASSFSMGNQPQHF	TGTGCCAGCAGTTTCTCAATGGGGAATCAGCCCCAGCATTTT	-	many	TRBJ1-5	TRBV12-3/TRBV12-4
CASSFMRTDQPQHF	TGTGCCAGCAGTTTTATGCGGACAGATCAGCCCCAGCATTTT	-	many	TRBJ1-5	TRBV12-3/TRBV12-4
CASSFGRTPYEQYF	TGTGCCAGCAGCTTCGGCCGGACGCCCTACGAGCAGTACTTC	-	few	TRBJ2-7	TRBV7-9
CASSKGQNQETQYF	TGTGCCAGCAGCAAGGGACAAAACCAAGAGACCCAGTACTTC	-	-	TRBJ2-5	TRBV12-3/TRBV12-4
CASSRPGTSGETQYF	TGTGCCAGCAGCCGCCCAGGGACTAGCGGGGAGACCCAGTACTTC	TRBD2	many	TRBJ2-5	TRBV3-1
CASSPLDGEQYF	TGTGCCAGCTCACCACTTGACGGCGAGCAGTACTTC	-	many	TRBJ2-7	TRBV18
CASSTQVQEAQYF	TGTGCCAGCAGCACACAAGTACAAGAGGCCCAGTACTTC	-	-	TRBJ2-5	TRBV9
CASSPGESYEQYF	TGTGCCAGCAGCCCAGGGGAATCCTACGAGCAGTACTTC	-	many	TRBJ2-7	TRBV11-3